A single sample gave rise to the 32 T cell receptor beta chains below, sequenced in a study of Tregs in tolerant kidney transplant recipients. The table came from immunoSEQ multiplex PCR; TCRdb's copy has only in-frame clones and leaves some out. The sample has about 240,000 clones, about four fifths seen once. Sequenced material: CD4+ T cells from blood. All receptors derive from a human donor in good health.

The rearrangement joins TRBV5-1 to TRBJ2-1, with 9 bases fitting TRBD2. The CDR3 sequence is 14 residues long. V dropped 2 bases and J dropped 8; count of bases not matched to a gene: 5. Germline V CDR1 and CDR2: SGHRS, YFSETQ. CDR3 protein: CASSFSSGGYEQFF. DNA of the CDR3: TGCGCCAGCAGCTTTTCCAGCGGGGGGTATGAGCAGTTCTTC.

The J gene is TRBJ1-1, the V gene TRBV7-3; perhaps TRBD1 as D (6 bases). Germline-derived CDR1 and CDR2 are SGHTA and FQGTGA. The CDR3 covers 15 residues. The V gene lost 2 bases and the J gene lost 0 bases, with 10 bases spanning the gap. The CDR3 DNA reads as TGTGCCAGCAGCTTAGCGGGGGCGATGAACACTGAAGCTTTCTTT. This encodes CASSLAGAMNTEAFF.

The CDR3 reads CASSSDGNYGYTF. CDR3 sequence (DNA): TGTGCCAGCAGCTCGGACGGTAACTATGGCTACACCTTC. This chain joins TRBV5-4 and TRBJ1-2; D unclear. Germline V gives CDR1 SGHNT, CDR2 YYREEE (reference sequence). V dropped 3 bases and J dropped 1 base, with 7 bases sitting between them. The CDR3 consists of 13 residues.

The chain employs TRBV27 and TRBJ2-1; 10 bases agree with TRBD1. The CDR3 consists of 15 residues. V lost 6 bases, J lost 6 bases, and 8 bases stayed unmatched. Germline V gives CDR1 MNHEY, CDR2 SMNVEV (reference sequence). CDR3 protein: CASRKLGQGSNEQFF. Written as DNA, the CDR3 is TGTGCCAGCAGAAAATTGGGACAGGGGAGCAATGAGCAGTTCTTC.

This chain joins TRBV7-9 and TRBJ2-1; D unclear. The CDR3 is 13 amino acids. Looked up from germline, CDR1 is SEHNR and CDR2 is FQNEAQ (reference sequence). V lost 6 bases and J lost 9, with 15 bases in between. Written as DNA, the CDR3 is TGTGCCAGCAGGGCGGCTGGATTCAGTGAGCAGTTCTTC. Translating gives CASRAAGFSEQFF.

The chain couples TRBV7-8 to TRBJ2-7; the D is unclear. This CDR3 comprises 11 residues. Germline loops: CDR1 SGHVS, CDR2 FQNEAQ. Between the trimmed V and J ends, which lost 1 base and 9 bases, there was a span of 7 bases. The CDR3: CASSLGGRQYF. In nucleotides, the CDR3 is TGTGCCAGCAGCTTAGGGGGTCGGCAGTACTTC.

This clone was seen a single time. The chain is built from TRBV27 and TRBJ2-7; 9 bases are shared with TRBD1. The CDR3 covers 14 residues. V lost 5 bases and J lost 7; bases outside the gene matches: 9. Germline V gives CDR1 MNHEY, CDR2 SMNVEV (reference sequence). The CDR3 loop reads CASSARTGAGEQYF. The DNA for the CDR3 is TGTGCCAGCAGTGCGCGGACAGGGGCGGGGGAGCAGTACTTC.

This sequence joins TRBV11-3 and TRBJ1-2, with D unresolved. The germline CDR1 and CDR2 sequences are SGHNT and YENEEA. CDR3 length: 13 residues. V was cut by 2 bases and J by 6 bases, with 10 bases left in between. CDR3 DNA: TGTGCCAGCAGCTTATTCGGCGGTCATGGCTACACCTTC. Its translation is CASSLFGGHGYTF.

The chain combines TRBV2 with TRBJ2-1; a weak D match, TRBD1 (5 bases). V gave up 5 bases and J gave up 9 bases, with 17 bases separating them. Germline V gene sequence: CDR1 SNHLY, CDR2 FYNNEI. This CDR3 has 14 residues. The CDR3 bases are TGTGCCAGCAGTCTTCCGGACCCCCAGGGTGAGCAGTTCTTC. It is translated as CASSLPDPQGEQFF.

The rearrangement uses TRBV27 and TRBJ1-5; 7 nucleotides align to TRBD1. Germline V lookup: CDR1 MNHEY, CDR2 SMNVEV (reference sequence). This CDR3 is built from 15 residues. V was pared by 5 bases and J by 9 bases, with 13 bases of the junction left unmatched. The CDR3 sequence: CASSPSPGGGWPQHF. DNA of the CDR3: TGTGCCAGCAGTCCGAGCCCAGGGGGTGGGTGGCCCCAGCATTTT.

CDR3 in DNA: TGTGCCAGCAGCTCGAGCCGCCCCGGGACTGATTACGCGGATACGCAGTATTTT. Translated: CASSSSRPGTDYADTQYF. The V call is TRBV11-3, the J call TRBJ2-3; D possibly corresponds to TRBD2 (6 bases). In germline, CDR1 is SGHNT, CDR2 YENEEA. The CDR3 sequence is 18 residues long. Trimming cost V 4 bases and J 6 bases, with 26 bases left between them.

CDR3 bases: TGTGCCAGCAGTCAGACAGCTTATAGCAATCAGCCCCAGCATTTT. Its protein is CASSQTAYSNQPQHF. The J gene is TRBJ1-5, the V gene TRBV6-6; a weak D match, TRBD1 (5 bases). The germline gives CDR1 MNHNY, CDR2 SVGAGI (reference sequence). The CDR3 covers 15 residues. The ends were cut back, 5 bases at V and 0 bases at J, with 11 bases in the middle.

This clone was detected only once. This sequence joins TRBV6-5 and TRBJ2-7; D is unresolved. Germline values: CDR1 MNHEY, CDR2 SVGAGI. Trimming took 3 bases from V and 6 from J, leaving 12 bases between them. The CDR3 has 13 residues. CDR3 in DNA: TGTGCCAGCAGTTATGGGCAAAGTGGCGAGCAGTACTTC. Translating it yields CASSYGQSGEQYF.

Written as DNA, the CDR3 is TGTGCCTGGAGTGTACGGGGGGTCTATGGCTACACCTTC. The encoded protein is CAWSVRGVYGYTF. The chain carries TRBV30 and TRBJ1-2; perhaps TRBD1 as D (5 bases). CDR1 and CDR2 from the germline V gene are GTSNPN and SVGIG (reference sequence). The CDR3 runs 13 residues. V was shortened by 0 bases and J by 4 bases, with 9 bases between the two germline ends.

The rearrangement uses TRBV10-2 and TRBJ2-3, with 8 bases lining up with TRBD2. Germline loops: CDR1 WSHSY, CDR2 SAAADI. The CDR3 runs 15 residues. Germline trimming cut 8 bases from V and 1 base from J; bases unmatched to any gene: 8. As DNA, the CDR3 is TGCGCCAGCGCCCGAAGCGGGAGTGGCACAGATACGCAGTATTTT. Translation: CASARSGSGTDTQYF.

This chain uses TRBV6-5 with TRBJ2-3; the match to TRBD1 covers 9 bases. The CDR3 length is 15 residues. CDR1 is MNHEY, CDR2 SVGAGI, per germline. V trimming: 7 bases; J trimming: 1 base; junction bases outside the gene matches: 6. The CDR3 sequence is CASTHRQGGTDTQYF. As DNA, the CDR3 is TGTGCCAGCACCCACCGACAGGGGGGCACAGATACGCAGTATTTT.

The J gene is TRBJ2-7, the V gene TRBV11-2, with D unclear. The CDR3 sequence is 12 residues long. Trimming left V 4 bases short and J 6 bases short, with 10 bases between. CDR1 and CDR2 (germline): SGHAT, FQNNGV. CDR3 bases: TGTGCCAGCAGCTCCGTAGTTGGCGAGCAGTACTTC. This translates into CASSSVVGEQYF.

This chain connects TRBV5-1 to TRBJ1-2, with D perhaps TRBD1 (6 bases). The length of the CDR3 is 16 residues. Germline V gene sequence: CDR1 SGHRS, CDR2 YFSETQ. The V end was cut by 4 bases, the J end by 2 bases, with 18 bases between. The chain's CDR3 is CASSLGASTGNYGYTF. Here the CDR3 DNA reads TGCGCCAGCAGCCTGGGGGCCTCGACAGGAAACTATGGCTACACCTTC. The full variable domain, in which reference TRBV5-1 and TRBJ1-2 provide the parts outside the CDR3, is KAGVTQTPRYLIKTRGQQVTLSCSPISGHRSVSWYQQTPGQGLQFLFEYFSETQRNKGNFPGRFSGRQFSNSRSEMNVSTLELGDSALYLCASSLGASTGNYGYTFGSGTRLTVV.

This clone was seen a few times. The chain is built from TRBV6-5 and TRBJ2-2; 7 bases fit TRBD1. This CDR3 spans 15 amino acids. Trimming removed 7 bases from V and 1 base from J; junction bases left unmatched: 6. Germline-derived CDR1 and CDR2 are MNHEY and SVGAGI. CDR3 loop: CASTPRGQNTGELFF. The CDR3 nucleotides are TGTGCCAGCACTCCAAGGGGGCAGAACACCGGGGAGCTGTTTTTT.

The CDR3 DNA reads TGTGCCAGTAGTATATCCCCCCCACAGGAGAGCACTGAAGCTTTCTTT. It translates to CASSISPPQESTEAFF. The chain uses TRBV19 and TRBJ1-1; weak D call: TRBD1 (5 bases). The germline CDR1 and CDR2 sequences are LNHDA and SQIVND (reference sequence). The V end lost 2 bases, the J end lost 4 bases, and 17 bases lay between the germline ends. There are 16 residues in the CDR3.

The genes are TRBV5-1 and TRBJ2-7; D not certain. Trimming shortened V by 9 bases and J by 5 bases, and 21 bases separated the two germline ends. Germline V gives CDR1 SGHRS, CDR2 YFSETQ. The CDR3 runs to 14 residues. Written as DNA, the CDR3 is TGCGCCACCGCAATAGGGTCGGGTCAGGACGAGCAGTACTTC. It codes for CATAIGSGQDEQYF. Full variable domain (missing parts from reference TRBV5-1 and TRBJ2-7): KAGVTQTPRYLIKTRGQQVTLSCSPISGHRSVSWYQQTPGQGLQFLFEYFSETQRNKGNFPGRFSGRQFSNSRSEMNVSTLELGDSALYLCATAIGSGQDEQYFGPGTRLTVT.

The chain is built from TRBV7-8 and TRBJ2-5; 7 nucleotides match TRBD1. The ends lost 1 base at V and 4 bases at J; junction bases unmatched: 0. Germline CDR1 reads SGHVS; CDR2 reads FQNEAQ. The CDR3 is 13 amino acids. The CDR3 bases are TGTGCCAGCAGCTTAGGGACAGGAGAGACCCAGTACTTC. This codes for CASSLGTGETQYF.

This chain uses TRBV11-2 with TRBJ2-7; TRBD2 matches 11 bases. The V segment lost 0 bases and the J segment 4 bases; nucleotides outside the gene matches: 8. The CDR3 runs to 17 residues. The germline CDR1 and CDR2 sequences are SGHAT and FQNNGV. CDR3 DNA: TGTGCCAGCAGCTTAGATTCAGTGAGGACTAGCGGGTACGAGCAGTACTTC. This encodes CASSLDSVRTSGYEQYF.

The chain uses TRBV7-2 and TRBJ2-5; 10 positions match TRBD2. The J call may be faulty, since TRBJ2-7 better matches the DNA end. The V gene's germline CDR1 is SGHTA and CDR2 FQGNSA. This CDR3 region has 15 residues. This CDR3 reads CASSFIAGGSYEQYF. The CDR3 nucleotides read TGTGCCAGCAGCTTCATAGCGGGAGGTTCCTACGAGCAGTACTTC.

This chain uses TRBV5-8 with TRBJ1-5; a weak D match, TRBD1 (5 bases). In germline, CDR1 is SGHTS, CDR2 YDEGEE. This CDR3 contains 13 residues. V lost 2 bases, J lost 6 bases, and 9 bases lay in between. CDR3 in DNA: TGTGCCAGCAGCTTACGAGGGGTTCAGCCCCAGCATTTT. Amino acids: CASSLRGVQPQHF.

CDR3 DNA sequence: TGTGCCAGCTCACCAGATAGAGGGTTCGATCAGCCCCAGCATTTT. Translating it yields CASSPDRGFDQPQHF. The rearrangement joins TRBV18 to TRBJ1-5; unclear D gene. The CDR3 covers 15 residues. V was pared by 2 bases and J by 5 bases, with 13 bases between. CDR1 and CDR2 from the germline V gene are KGHSH and LQKENI.

This rearrangement joins TRBV4-2 to TRBJ1-2, with no clear D. V lost 5 bases and J lost 1, with 17 bases in between. This CDR3 is built from 16 residues. From germline, CDR1 is LGHNA and CDR2 YNFKEQ. In DNA form, the CDR3 reads TGTGCCAGCAGCGCCCTTTTTCTCACTGATAACTATGGCTACACCTTC. Translated: CASSALFLTDNYGYTF.

The chain couples TRBV2 to TRBJ2-1; TRBD1 aligns across 9 bases. With 4 bases clipped from V and 2 bases from J, the junction kept 3 bases outside the gene matches. The CDR3 has 15 amino acids. Germline lookup yields CDR1 SNHLY and CDR2 FYNNEI. CDR3 nucleotides: TGTGCCAGCAGTGGACAGGGGGGCGCCTACAATGAGCAGTTCTTC. Translated: CASSGQGGAYNEQFF. Looking up the rest from reference TRBV2 and TRBJ2-1 gives the full variable domain: EPEVTQTPSHQVTQMGQEVILRCVPISNHLYFYWYRQILGQKVEFLVSFYNNEISEKSEIFDDQFSVERPDGSNFTLKIRSTKLEDSAMYFCASSGQGGAYNEQFFGPGTRLTVL.

V gene TRBV5-1 combines with J gene TRBJ2-1, with a possible D match to TRBD1 (5 bases). The germline V and J ends were trimmed by 3 bases and 6 bases, with 13 bases remaining between them. The length of the CDR3 is 14 residues. Per germline, CDR1 SGHRS and CDR2 YFSETQ. The CDR3 DNA is TGCGCCAGCAGCTGGTTGACAGTTGGCAATGAGCAGTTCTTC. Amino acid sequence: CASSWLTVGNEQFF.

As regards this clone: This same CDR3 is encoded by further DNA sequences in the sample. The V and J genes are TRBV5-1 and TRBJ2-7; possible D gene TRBD1, 5 bases. The V and J ends lost 0 bases and 6 bases respectively, with 10 bases between them. This CDR3 is built from 13 residues. The germline V gene encodes CDR1 SGHRS and CDR2 YFSETQ. The CDR3 DNA is TGCGCCAGCAGCTTGGGGCAGGGCGGCGAGCAGTACTTC. Translating gives CASSLGQGGEQYF.

The chain carries TRBV29-1 and TRBJ2-7; D might be TRBD2 (5 bases). Looked up from germline, CDR1 is SQVTM and CDR2 is ANQGSEA. Trimming shortened V by 0 bases and J by 7 bases, and 7 bases separated the two germline ends. The CDR3 has 11 amino acids. CDR3 nucleotides: TGCAGCGTTGAAGACCCGGGGGAGCAGTACTTC. Protein product: CSVEDPGEQYF.

The V call is TRBV7-9, the J call TRBJ1-5; D possibly corresponds to TRBD1 (5 bases). The CDR3 runs to 14 residues. V lost 5 bases, J lost 3 bases, and 11 bases lay in between. CDR1 SEHNR and CDR2 FQNEAQ come from the germline V gene (reference sequence). This chain's CDR3 is CASSSQGTNQPQHF. CDR3 DNA: TGTGCCAGCAGCAGTCAGGGTACCAATCAGCCCCAGCATTTT. Variable domain in full (rest from reference TRBV7-9 and TRBJ1-5): DTGVSQNPRHKITKRGQNVTFRCDPISEHNRLYWYRQTLGQGPEFLTYFQNEAQLEKSRLLSDRFSAERPKGSFSTLEIQRTEQGDSAMYLCASSSQGTNQPQHFGDGTRLSIL.